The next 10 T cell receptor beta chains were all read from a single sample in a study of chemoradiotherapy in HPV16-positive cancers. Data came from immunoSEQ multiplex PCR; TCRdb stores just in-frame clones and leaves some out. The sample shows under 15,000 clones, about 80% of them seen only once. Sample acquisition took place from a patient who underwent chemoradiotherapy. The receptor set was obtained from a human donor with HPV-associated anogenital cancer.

This chain's CDR3 is CASSDTQGTEAFF. In DNA, the CDR3 is TGTGCCAGCAGTGATACACAGGGGACTGAAGCTTTCTTT. The chain links TRBV6-1 to TRBJ1-1, with TRBD1 matching over 7 bases. The CDR3 runs to 13 residues. CDR1 is MNHNS, CDR2 SASEGT, per germline. With V trimmed by 3 bases and J by 5 bases, 3 bases remained unmatched.

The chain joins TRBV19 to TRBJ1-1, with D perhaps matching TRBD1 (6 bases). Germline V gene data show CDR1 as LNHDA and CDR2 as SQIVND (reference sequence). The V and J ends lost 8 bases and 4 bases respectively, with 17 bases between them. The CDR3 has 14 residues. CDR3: CASLPTGLLTEAFF. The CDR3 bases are TGTGCCAGTCTCCCGACAGGACTCCTCACTGAAGCTTTCTTT.

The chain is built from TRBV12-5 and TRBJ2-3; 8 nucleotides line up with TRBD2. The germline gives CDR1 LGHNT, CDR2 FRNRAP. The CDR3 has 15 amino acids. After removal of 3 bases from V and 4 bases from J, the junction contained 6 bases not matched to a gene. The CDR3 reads CASGFIAGGADTQYF. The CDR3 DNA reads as TGTGCTAGTGGTTTCATCGCGGGGGGTGCAGATACGCAGTATTTT.

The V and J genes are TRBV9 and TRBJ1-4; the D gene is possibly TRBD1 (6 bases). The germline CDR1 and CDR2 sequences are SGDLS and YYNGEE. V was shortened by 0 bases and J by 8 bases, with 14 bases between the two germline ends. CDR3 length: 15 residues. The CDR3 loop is CASSVAGQHNEKLFF. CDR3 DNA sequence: TGTGCCAGCAGCGTAGCTGGACAGCACAACGAAAAACTGTTTTTT.

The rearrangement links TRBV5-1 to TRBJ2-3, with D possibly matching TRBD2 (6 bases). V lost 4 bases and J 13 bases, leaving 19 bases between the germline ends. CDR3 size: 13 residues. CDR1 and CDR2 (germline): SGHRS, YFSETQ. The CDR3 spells CASSGTPPSGEYF. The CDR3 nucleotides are TGCGCCAGCAGCGGAACTCCTCCCTCGGGAGAGTATTTT.

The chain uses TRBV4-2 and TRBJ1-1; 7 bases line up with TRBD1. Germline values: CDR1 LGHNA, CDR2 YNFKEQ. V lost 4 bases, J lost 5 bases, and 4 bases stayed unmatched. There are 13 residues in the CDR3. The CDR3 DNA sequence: TGTGCCAGCAGCCCGCAGGGGGGGACTGAAGCTTTCTTT. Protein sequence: CASSPQGGTEAFF.

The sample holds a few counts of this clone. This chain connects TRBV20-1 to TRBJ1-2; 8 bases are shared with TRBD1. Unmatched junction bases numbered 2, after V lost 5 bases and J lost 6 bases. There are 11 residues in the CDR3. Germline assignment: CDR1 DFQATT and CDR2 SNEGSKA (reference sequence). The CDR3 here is CSAGQGDGYTF. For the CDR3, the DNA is TGCAGTGCTGGACAGGGTGATGGCTACACCTTC.

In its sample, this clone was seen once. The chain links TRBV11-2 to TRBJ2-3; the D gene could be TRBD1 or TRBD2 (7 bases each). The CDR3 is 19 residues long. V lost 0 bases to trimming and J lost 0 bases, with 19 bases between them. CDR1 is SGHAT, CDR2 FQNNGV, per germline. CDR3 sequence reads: CASSLEGGGGALSTDTQYF. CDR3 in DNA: TGTGCCAGCAGCTTAGAAGGGGGCGGGGGAGCTCTCAGCACAGATACGCAGTATTTT.

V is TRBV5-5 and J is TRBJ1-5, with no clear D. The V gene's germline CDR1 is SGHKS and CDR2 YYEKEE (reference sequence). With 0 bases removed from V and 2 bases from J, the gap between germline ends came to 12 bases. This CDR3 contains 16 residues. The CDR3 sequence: CASSLEPQWGNQPQHF. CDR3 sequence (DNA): TGTGCCAGCAGCTTGGAGCCCCAGTGGGGCAATCAGCCCCAGCATTTT. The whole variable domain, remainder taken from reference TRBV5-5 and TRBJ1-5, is DAGVTQSPTHLIKTRGQQVTLRCSPISGHKSVSWYQQVLGQGPQFIFQYYEKEERGRGNFPDRFSARQFPNYSSELNVNALLLGDSALYLCASSLEPQWGNQPQHFGDGTRLSIL.

The CDR3 loop reads CASSLGQGAGGELFF. In nucleotides, the CDR3 is TGTGCCAGCAGCTTGGGGCAGGGCGCGGGCGGGGAGCTGTTTTTT. The chain uses TRBV5-4 and TRBJ2-2, with D tentatively TRBD1 or TRBD2 (5 bases each). The CDR3 is 15 residues long. V was shortened by 0 bases and J by 7 bases, with 13 bases between the two germline ends. Germline values: CDR1 SGHNT, CDR2 YYREEE (reference sequence).